What follows is one T cell receptor beta chain and its context. The data were produced by immunoSEQ multiplex PCR, yet TCRdb's version contains in-frame clones alone and is incomplete. The repertoire consists of about 170,000 clones, with 65% to 80% occurring once and the leading ten covering 19%. The data are from a study of blood T cell repertoires in COVID-19. On the study more broadly: PBMCs, B-cell-depleted T cells, or T cells were the source of the cDNA or gDNA that made up the material.

Material for sequencing was PBMCs or T cells enriched from blood (not recorded which). The TCR originated in a woman in her 70s in a cohort exposed to, infected with or recovered from COVID-19 (not recorded which).

In DNA, the CDR3 is TGCGCCAGCAGCGCGACAGGGGGTTCCCCTGAAGCTTTCTTT. Its protein is CASSATGGSPEAFF. The rearrangement joins TRBV5-1 to TRBJ1-1; 9 positions agree with TRBD1. Unmatched junction bases numbered 7, after V lost 4 bases and J lost 6 bases. The CDR3 contains 14 residues. CDR1 and CDR2 (germline): SGHRS, YFSETQ. Complete variable domain (other parts from reference TRBV5-1 and TRBJ1-1): KAGVTQTPRYLIKTRGQQVTLSCSPISGHRSVSWYQQTPGQGLQFLFEYFSETQRNKGNFPGRFSGRQFSNSRSEMNVSTLELGDSALYLCASSATGGSPEAFFGQGTRLTVV.